The subject of this entry is one TCR beta chain. Its cognate antigen has yet to be identified. The record has no base qualities; no much larger clone is one base away. The data stem from a study of T cells in Graves' hyperthyroidism and ophthalmopathy (dated by TCRdb to between 2017 and 2020). For the study in its entirety: Peripheral blood samples were taken at the time of initial diagnosis, prior to any treatment. To identify distinguishing TCR V-J signatures, a discovery cohort of around 100 patients was used, comprising 43 with Graves' ophthalmopathy and about 59 with stable Graves' hyperthyroidism. In about 6 Graves' hyperthyroidism patients, the study also compared T-cell repertoires from thyroid tissue with T-cell repertoires from blood. The paper describes TCR Vbeta CDR3 sequencing of 120 to 150 peripheral blood samples, made up of under 50 ophthalmopathy patients, approximately 76 hyperthyroidism patients and 17 progressor patients. After blood sampling, hyperthyroidism patients were treated with methimazole at a starting dose of 30 mg daily, and ophthalmopathy patients were treated with high-dose intravenous methylprednisolone. An independent validation cohort of 18 to 20 hyperthyroidism patients and approximately 15 patients who later progressed to ophthalmopathy tested prospective prediction of ophthalmopathy. The 75 to 100 discovery patients were randomly split 7:3 into training and test sets.

The cysteine opens and the phenylalanine closes a CDR3 of 15 amino acids. Only the CDR3 DNA is retained, 45 bases long and in frame from the first base. In the germline V gene, CDR1 corresponds to SGHVS and CDR2 to FQNEAQ. The germline V end is reduced by 5 bases and the J end by 13 bases; junction bases left unmatched: 10. Paper-wide results and their limitations: In validation, progression to ophthalmopathy was predicted by the model with roughly 69% sensitivity and 72.22% specificity, a median of roughly six months before onset. No statistical method was used to fix the sample size in advance, and group allocation was not hidden from the investigators. Most expanded thyroid clonotypes (frequency above 0.001) were also detected in blood, suggesting blood repertoires may reflect thyroid immune responses. Ophthalmopathy was separated from stable hyperthyroidism by a 13 V-J signature model, with around 90% sensitivity and roughly 81% specificity obtained in cross-validation and 80%/75% obtained in testing.

A patient counted as having stable Graves' hyperthyroidism if no progression to ophthalmopathy occurred over 18 months of follow-up. Hyperthyroidism patients were aged 18 to 65 years and newly diagnosed, with disease duration of less than 2 months. Patients with uncontrolled infections, other autoimmune diseases, pregnancy or lactation were excluded. Clinical symptoms, serum thyroxine and TRAb, thyroid ultrasound, and orbital computed tomography formed the basis for the diagnoses. PBMCs were isolated from about 9.2 ml of fresh peripheral blood by Ficoll-Paque density gradient centrifugation. Total RNA was extracted with Trizol reagent, and quality was checked on an Agilent 2100 Bioanalyzer. Amplification of TCR beta CDR3 regions was carried out from RNA transcripts. The TCR CDR3 was subjected to a first round of RT-PCR using the HTBI primer set and the Qiagen OneStep RT-PCR kit. Libraries were constructed in a second round of multiplex PCR, after which size selection and purification were carried out. Paired-end sequencing of the libraries was performed with 100 bp reads on an Illumina HiSeq2000. Turning to the authors' computational methods: SOAPnuke was used to process the raw data, throwing out any read that contained adapters or uncalled bases, had a mean Phred below 15, or lacked an exact constant-primer or identifier match. High-quality paired reads were merged using COPE v1.2.5, and each unique nucleotide sequence was defined as a clonotype. MiTCR v1.1 was used to align clonotypes to the IMGT TRBV, TRBD and TRBJ reference segments. Only V-J combinations with frequency above 0.0001, covering approximately 99% of repertoires, were analysed. The TCS score was defined as F50 (clonal expansion) divided by E x V (chaos), with BLOSUM62-based TCRdist calculated between CDR3 peptides within each V-J. Welch's t-statistics and random forest reduced approximately 520 V-J features to about 12, which were used in a naive Bayes classifier (R e1071). Thyroid-blood repertoire similarity was quantified with the Morisita-Horn index. TCRdb applied fastp at Q25 and MiXCR to the public reads, then kept only in-frame beta chains. Each entry is one CDR3 protein sequence, shown with its most common DNA and genes. TCRdb, not the original authors, processed these V and J calls. This sample has about 840,000 distinct CDR3 sequences in its table, and roughly 40% of those were observed once. About 9% of the sample is in the top ten clones.

The chain is assembled from TRBV7-8 and TRBJ1-6, with 11 central nucleotides matching TRBD1. Sequenced material: blood. This clonotype was obtained from a young man with Graves' hyperthyroidism. The CDR3 here reads CASSPGTGGDQPLHF. The sequence in DNA is TGTGCCAGCAGCCCAGGGACAGGGGGAGATCAGCCCCTCCACTTT. The full variable domain, with segments outside the CDR3 supplied by the reference TRBV7-8 and TRBJ1-6 proteins, appears as GAGVSQSPRYKVAKRGQDVALRCDPISGHVSLFWYQQALGQGPEFLTYFQNEAQLDKSGLPSDRFFAERPEGSVSTLKIQRTQQEDSAVYLCASSPGTGGDQPLHFGNGTRLTVT.